This T cell receptor beta chain came from a study of T cell responses to AZD1222 COVID-19 vaccine. Overall study: Second-dose schedules of about 4 or about 12 weeks were combined. Study-wide results and caveats: Within unmutated variant regions lay the reported targets of nearly half of spike-specific TCRs. Clonal diversity was possibly underestimated, and the donors were mostly white British, with more females. Repertoires were collected only later (after the peak T cell response had occurred).

Data came from immunoSEQ multiplex PCR; TCRdb stores just in-frame clones and leaves some out. The sample lists around 130,000 clones, more than 70% occurring once. Looked up from germline, CDR1 is MNHEY and CDR2 is SVGAGI. There are 14 residues in the CDR3. The V gene end was trimmed by 2 bases and the J gene end by 5 bases; junction bases not matched to a gene: 6. As for this clone: Its antigen remains unidentified.

V and J are TRBV6-5 and TRBJ2-7; 7 bases are a match to TRBD1. The sequencing used peripheral blood, collected on day 0 of AZD1222 vaccination. This sequence was found in an adult in good health. The CDR3 bases are TGTGCCAGCAGTTACGACAGGGCCCCCCACGAGCAGTACTTC. As protein: CASSYDRAPHEQYF.